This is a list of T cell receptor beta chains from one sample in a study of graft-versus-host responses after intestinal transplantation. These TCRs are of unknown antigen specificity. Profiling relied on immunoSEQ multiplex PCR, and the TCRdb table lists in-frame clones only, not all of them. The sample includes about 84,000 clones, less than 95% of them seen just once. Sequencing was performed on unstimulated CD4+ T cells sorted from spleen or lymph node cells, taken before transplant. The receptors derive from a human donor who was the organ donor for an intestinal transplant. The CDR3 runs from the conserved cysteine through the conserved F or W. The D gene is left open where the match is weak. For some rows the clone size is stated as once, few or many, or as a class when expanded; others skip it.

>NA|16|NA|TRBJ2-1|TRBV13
CASSLGGASSYNEQFF
TGTGCCAGCAGCTTAGGAGGGGCGAGCTCCTACAATGAGCAGTTCTTC
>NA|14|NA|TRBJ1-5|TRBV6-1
CASSELLGNQPQHF
TGTGCCAGCAGTGAACTTCTTGGCAATCAGCCCCAGCATTTT
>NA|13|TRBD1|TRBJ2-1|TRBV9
CASSAKTGDEQFF
TGTGCCAGCAGCGCCAAGACAGGGGATGAGCAGTTCTTC
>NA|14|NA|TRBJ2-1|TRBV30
CAWHRGMRDNEQFF
TGTGCCTGGCATAGGGGGATGAGGGACAATGAGCAGTTCTTC
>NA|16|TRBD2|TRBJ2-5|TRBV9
CASSVAPSGSWETQYF
TGTGCCAGCAGCGTAGCCCCTAGCGGGAGTTGGGAGACCCAGTACTTC
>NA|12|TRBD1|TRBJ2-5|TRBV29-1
CSTRTGRETQYF
TGCAGCACCCGGACAGGACGGGAGACCCAGTACTTC
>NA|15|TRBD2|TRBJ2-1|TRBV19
CASSIGTSVNNEQFF
TGTGCCAGTAGTATTGGGACTAGCGTAAACAATGAGCAGTTCTTC
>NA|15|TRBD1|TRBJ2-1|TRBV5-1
CASSTSGTGWNEQFF
TGCGCCAGCAGCACATCCGGGACAGGGTGGAATGAGCAGTTCTTC
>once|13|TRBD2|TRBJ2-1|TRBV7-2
CASSPTLAGELFF
TGTGCCAGCAGCCCTACACTAGCGGGAGAGCTGTTCTTC
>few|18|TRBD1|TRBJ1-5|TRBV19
CASSKPPIEQGAGQPQHF
TGTGCCAGTAGTAAGCCCCCGATTGAGCAGGGGGCAGGGCAGCCCCAGCATTTT
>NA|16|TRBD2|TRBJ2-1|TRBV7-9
CASSLVAGGPRNEQFF
TGTGCCAGCAGCTTAGTTGCGGGAGGGCCAAGGAATGAGCAGTTCTTC
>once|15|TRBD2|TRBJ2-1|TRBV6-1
CASKLLAGSYNEQFF
TGTGCCAGCAAGCTCCTAGCGGGAAGCTACAATGAGCAGTTCTTC
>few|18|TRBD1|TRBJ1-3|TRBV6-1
CASSERQGVRPAGNTIYF
TGTGCCAGCAGTGAAAGACAGGGAGTGCGGCCGGCGGGAAACACCATATATTTT
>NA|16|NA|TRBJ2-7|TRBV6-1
CASSEAFGGGSYEQYF
TGTGCCAGCAGTGAAGCGTTTGGGGGAGGATCCTACGAGCAGTACTTC
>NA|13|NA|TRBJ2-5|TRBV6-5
CASSYQRSETQYF
TGTGCCAGCAGTTACCAGAGGTCGGAGACCCAGTACTTC
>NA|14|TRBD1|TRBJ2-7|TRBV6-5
CASRTGEINAEQYF
TGTGCCAGCAGAACAGGGGAAATAAACGCCGAGCAGTACTTC
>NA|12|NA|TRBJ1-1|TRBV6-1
CASSPPGSEAFF
TGTGCCAGCAGCCCTCCTGGTAGTGAAGCTTTCTTT
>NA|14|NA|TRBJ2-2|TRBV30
CAWSAGGYTGELFF
TGTGCCTGGAGTGCCGGCGGATACACCGGGGAGCTGTTTTTT
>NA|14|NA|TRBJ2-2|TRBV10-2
CASRRGVNTGELFF
TGCGCCAGCAGGCGCGGGGTGAACACCGGGGAGCTGTTTTTT
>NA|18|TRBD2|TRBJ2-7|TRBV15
CATSREGLAGNQPYEQYF
TGTGCCACCAGCAGGGAGGGGCTAGCGGGAAATCAGCCCTACGAGCAGTACTTC
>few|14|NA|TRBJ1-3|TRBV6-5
CASSYEHSGNTIYF
TGTGCCAGCAGTTACGAACATTCTGGAAACACCATATATTTT
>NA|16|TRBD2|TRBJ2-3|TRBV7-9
CASSLILAGGPDTQYF
TGTGCCAGCAGCTTAATACTAGCGGGAGGGCCCGATACGCAGTATTTT
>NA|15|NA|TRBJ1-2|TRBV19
CASSRGGQPGDGYTF
TGTGCCAGTAGTAGGGGGGGCCAACCGGGAGATGGCTACACCTTC
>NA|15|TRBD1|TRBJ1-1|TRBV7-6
CASSLAGQVNTEAFF
TGTGCCAGCAGCTTAGCGGGACAGGTTAACACTGAAGCTTTCTTT
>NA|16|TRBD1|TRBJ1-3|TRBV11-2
CASSLRLGQGIHTIYF
TGTGCCAGCAGCTTACGGCTGGGACAGGGCATACACACCATATATTTT
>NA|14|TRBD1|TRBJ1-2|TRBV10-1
CASYPGQANYGYTF
TGCGCCAGTTACCCGGGACAGGCCAACTATGGCTACACCTTC
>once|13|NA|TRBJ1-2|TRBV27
CASSLLGGYGYTF
TGTGCCAGCAGTTTATTGGGGGGCTATGGCTACACCTTC
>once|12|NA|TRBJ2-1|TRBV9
CASSVPPGEQFF
TGTGCCAGCAGCGTCCCCCCCGGTGAGCAGTTCTTC
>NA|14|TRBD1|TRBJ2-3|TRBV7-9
CASTGTADTDTQYF
TGTGCCAGCACCGGGACAGCAGACACAGATACGCAGTATTTT
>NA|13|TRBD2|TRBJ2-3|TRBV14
CDRLAGGPDTQYF
TGTGATAGACTAGCGGGGGGGCCAGATACGCAGTATTTT
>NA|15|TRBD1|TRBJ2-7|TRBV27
CASRLDRGPGHEQYF
TGTGCCAGCAGACTAGACAGGGGCCCAGGCCACGAGCAGTACTTC
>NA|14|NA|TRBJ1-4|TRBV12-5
CASGSTVVNEKLFF
TGTGCTAGTGGCTCGACAGTCGTTAATGAAAAACTGTTTTTT
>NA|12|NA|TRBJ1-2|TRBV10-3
CAISILGDGYTF
TGTGCCATCAGTATTTTAGGGGATGGCTACACCTTC
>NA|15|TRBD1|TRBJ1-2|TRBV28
CASSGAGQPNYGYTF
TGTGCCAGCAGCGGGGCGGGACAGCCTAACTATGGCTACACCTTC
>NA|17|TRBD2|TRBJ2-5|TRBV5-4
CASSPGLAGAYQETQYF
TGTGCCAGCAGTCCAGGACTAGCGGGGGCGTACCAAGAGACCCAGTACTTC
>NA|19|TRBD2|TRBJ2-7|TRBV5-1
CASSLGEGRRLAGGMGQYF
TGCGCCAGCAGCTTGGGGGAGGGTCGGCGGCTAGCGGGAGGAATGGGGCAGTACTTC
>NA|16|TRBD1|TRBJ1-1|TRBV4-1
CASSRESGQGNTEAFF
TGCGCCAGCAGCCGAGAGTCGGGACAGGGGAACACTGAAGCTTTCTTT
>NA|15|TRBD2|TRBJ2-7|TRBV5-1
CASTPPGLGSYEQYF
TGCGCCAGCACCCCCCCGGGACTAGGATCCTACGAGCAGTACTTC
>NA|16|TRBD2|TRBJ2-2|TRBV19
CASRIAGGINTGELFF
TGTGCCAGTAGAATAGCGGGAGGGATTAACACCGGGGAGCTGTTTTTT
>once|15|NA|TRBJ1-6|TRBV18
CASSRRGADGSPLHF
TGTGCCAGCTCACGTCGTGGGGCGGACGGGTCACCCCTCCACTTT
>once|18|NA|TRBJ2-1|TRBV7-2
CASSLNSPGPSSYNEQFF
TGTGCCAGCAGCTTAAACTCTCCGGGTCCAAGCTCCTACAATGAGCAGTTCTTC
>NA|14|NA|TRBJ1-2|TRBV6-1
CASSGFGQGSGYTF
TGTGCCAGCAGTGGGTTCGGGCAGGGGAGTGGCTACACCTTC
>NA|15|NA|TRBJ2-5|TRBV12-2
CASRLGRLAGETQYF
TGTGCAAGTCGCTTAGGACGACTAGCGGGTGAGACCCAGTACTTC
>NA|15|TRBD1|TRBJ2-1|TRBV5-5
CASSLDRGSYNEQFF
TGTGCCAGCAGCTTGGACAGGGGGTCCTACAATGAGCAGTTCTTC
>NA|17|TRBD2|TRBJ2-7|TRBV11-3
CASSKGGLVGLSYEQYF
TGTGCCAGCAGCAAGGGAGGACTAGTTGGTCTCTCCTACGAGCAGTACTTC
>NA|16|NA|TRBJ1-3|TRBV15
CATSRDVGSSGNTIYF
TGTGCCACCAGCAGAGATGTGGGGAGCTCTGGAAACACCATATATTTT
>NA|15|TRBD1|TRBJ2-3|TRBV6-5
CASSYSRQGKDTQYF
TGTGCCAGCAGTTACTCGAGACAGGGGAAAGATACGCAGTATTTT
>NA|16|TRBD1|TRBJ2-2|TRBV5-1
CASSLGTGTGTGELFF
TGCGCCAGCAGCTTGGGGACAGGGACGGGCACCGGGGAGCTGTTTTTT
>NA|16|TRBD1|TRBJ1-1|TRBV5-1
CASSLGFRTGGSEAFF
TGCGCCAGCAGCTTGGGGTTTAGGACAGGCGGTTCTGAAGCTTTCTTT
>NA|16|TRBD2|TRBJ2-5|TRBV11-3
CASSRLRRREQETQYF
TGTGCCAGCAGCCGATTGCGACGGCGGGAGCAAGAGACCCAGTACTTC
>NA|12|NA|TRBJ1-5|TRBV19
CASQDRNQPQHF
TGTGCCAGCCAAGACAGAAATCAGCCCCAGCATTTT
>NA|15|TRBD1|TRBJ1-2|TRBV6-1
CASSEGQGWGYGYTF
TGTGCCAGCAGTGAGGGACAGGGGTGGGGCTATGGCTACACCTTC
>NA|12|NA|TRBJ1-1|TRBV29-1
CSVVRVNTEAFF
TGCAGCGTTGTTCGGGTGAACACTGAAGCTTTCTTT
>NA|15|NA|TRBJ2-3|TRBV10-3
CAISGNIKQGNTQYF
TGTGCCATCAGTGGAAATATTAAACAGGGAAATACGCAGTATTTT
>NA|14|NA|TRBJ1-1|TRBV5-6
CASSRHRMGTEAFF
TGTGCCAGCAGCCGACATCGGATGGGCACTGAAGCTTTCTTT
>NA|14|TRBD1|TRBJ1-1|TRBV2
CASRGRQGNTEAFF
TGTGCCAGCAGGGGCCGACAGGGGAACACTGAAGCTTTCTTT
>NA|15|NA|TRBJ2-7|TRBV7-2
CASSLVWSSSYEQYF
TGTGCCAGCAGCTTAGTATGGAGTAGTAGCTACGAGCAGTACTTC
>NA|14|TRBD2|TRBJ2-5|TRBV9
CASSVLSGGGTQYF
TGTGCCAGCAGCGTCCTTAGCGGGGGAGGGACCCAGTACTTC
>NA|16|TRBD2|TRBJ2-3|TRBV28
CASSLNGLGYTDTQYF
TGTGCCAGCAGTCTCAATGGACTAGGGTACACAGATACGCAGTATTTT